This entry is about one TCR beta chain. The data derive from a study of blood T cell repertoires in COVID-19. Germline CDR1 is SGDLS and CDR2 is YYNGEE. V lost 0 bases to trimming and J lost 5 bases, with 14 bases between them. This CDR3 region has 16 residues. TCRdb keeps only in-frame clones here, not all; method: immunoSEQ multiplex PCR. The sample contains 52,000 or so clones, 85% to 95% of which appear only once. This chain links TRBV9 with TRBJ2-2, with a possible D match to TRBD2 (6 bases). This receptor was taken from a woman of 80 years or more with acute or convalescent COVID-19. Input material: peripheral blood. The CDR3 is CASSVVGEAVTGELFF. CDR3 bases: TGTGCCAGCAGCGTAGTGGGGGAGGCCGTGACCGGGGAGCTGTTTTTT. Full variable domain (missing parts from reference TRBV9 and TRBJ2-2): DSGVTQTPKHLITATGQRVTLRCSPRSGDLSVYWYQQSLDQGLQFLIQYYNGEERAKGNILERFSAQQFPDLHSELNLSSLELGDSALYFCASSVVGEAVTGELFFGEGSRLTVL.